The 21 T cell receptor beta chains presented below share a single source sample, sequenced in a study. The sorted Tregs were CD4+CD25+CD127-/low cells. Using its own MiXCR run on the 5' RACE reads, TCRdb lists one record per CDR3 protein. The sample has over 45,000 distinct CDR3 sequences; roughly 28% are singletons. What was sequenced was tumor-infiltrating Tregs sorted from the breast tumor. These receptors were collected from a female donor with breast cancer.

This clonotype was counted ten times or more. V gene TRBV20-1 combines with J gene TRBJ1-6, with 10 bases identical to TRBD1. The V and J ends lost 2 bases and 9 bases, in that order; junction bases with no gene match: 7. The CDR3 loop spans 15 amino acids. The germline CDR1 and CDR2 sequences are DFQATT and SNEGSKA (reference sequence). The chain's CDR3 is CSARSRGQGFSPLHF. The CDR3, as DNA: TGCAGTGCTAGATCTCGGGGACAGGGGTTTTCACCCCTCCACTTT.

The chain is built from TRBV12-3 or TRBV12-4 and TRBJ2-2; the D gene is possibly TRBD1 (6 bases). V was cut by 3 bases and J by 1 base, with 6 bases left in between. The length of the CDR3 is 14 residues. This CDR3 reads CASSLDRNTGELFF. The CDR3, as DNA: TGTGCCAGCAGTTTGGACAGGAACACCGGGGAGCTGTTTTTT.

In this sample, this clonotype turned up many times. This rearrangement joins TRBV5-1 to TRBJ2-7; 8 bases match TRBD2. Germline CDR1 SGHRS, CDR2 YFSETQ. V lost 5 bases, J lost 2 bases, and 6 bases stayed unmatched. The CDR3 extends over 14 amino acids. CDR3 sequence reads: CASSREGQTYEQYF. CDR3 coding DNA: TGCGCCAGCAGTCGGGAGGGCCAAACCTACGAGCAGTACTTC.

The chain carries TRBV28 and TRBJ1-2; D is unresolved. The CDR3 is 15 residues long. V lost 1 base to trimming and J lost 2 bases, with 11 bases between them. Per germline, CDR1 MDHEN and CDR2 SYDVKM. In DNA, the CDR3 is TGTGCCAGCAGTTTATCTGGCAGGCTGAACTATGGCTACACCTTC. The encoded protein is CASSLSGRLNYGYTF.

This chain uses TRBV5-1 with TRBJ2-1, with D possibly matching TRBD2 (8 bases). Trimming pared 3 bases from V and 3 bases from J, leaving 13 bases between. Germline V lookup: CDR1 SGHRS, CDR2 YFSETQ. CDR3 size: 15 residues. The CDR3 nucleotides read TGCGCCAGCAGCTCGGGAGGGGGCCTCTACAATGAGCAGTTCTTC. This translates into CASSSGGGLYNEQFF.

This clonotype has at least ten counts. The genes are TRBV24-1 and TRBJ2-1, with D unresolved. The CDR3 is 12 amino acids. Germline V gene lookup returns CDR1 KGHDR and CDR2 SFDVKD. Trimming left V 2 bases short and J 8 bases short, with 6 bases between. The DNA of the CDR3 is TGTGCCACCAGTGATTATAGGGATGAGCAGTTCTTC. This encodes CATSDYRDEQFF.

This clonotype showed up just a few times. In nucleotides, the CDR3 is TGCGCCAGCAGCTTGGCAGCTAGTACGGAAGAGACCCAGTACTTC. This sequence encodes CASSLAASTEETQYF. The rearrangement uses TRBV5-1 and TRBJ2-5; D unclear. CDR3 length equals 15 residues. Trimming took 0 bases from V and 3 from J, leaving 12 bases between them. From germline, CDR1 is SGHRS and CDR2 YFSETQ. The entire variable domain, with the rest obtained from reference TRBV5-1 and TRBJ2-5, is as follows: KAGVTQTPRYLIKTRGQQVTLSCSPISGHRSVSWYQQTPGQGLQFLFEYFSETQRNKGNFPGRFSGRQFSNSRSEMNVSTLELGDSALYLCASSLAASTEETQYFGPGTRLLVL.

This clonotype was counted a few times. The chain employs TRBV30 and TRBJ2-5, with 13 positions matching TRBD2. CDR1 GTSNPN and CDR2 SVGIG come from the germline V gene (reference sequence). This CDR3 has 14 amino acids. After removal of 3 bases from V and 9 bases from J, the junction contained 7 bases not matched to a gene. CDR3 DNA: TGTGCCTGGAGGGGACTAGCGGGACTGGGGGCCCAGTACTTC. As protein: CAWRGLAGLGAQYF.

Many counts were recorded for this clonotype. The chain uses TRBV4-2 and TRBJ2-6; D remains unclear. The germline CDR1 and CDR2 sequences are LGHNA and YNFKEQ. The CDR3 spans 18 residues. Trimming removed 4 bases from V and 0 bases from J, with 16 bases in between. The CDR3, as DNA: TGTGCCAGCAGCCGCACCGGCAACGCTAACTCTGGGGCCAACGTCCTGACTTTC. Encoded protein: CASSRTGNANSGANVLTF.

The V gene is TRBV28, the J gene TRBJ1-5; a possible D gene is TRBD1 (6 bases). Trimming removed 5 bases at V and 6 bases at J, with 20 bases between. This CDR3 has 16 amino acids. Germline assignment: CDR1 MDHEN and CDR2 SYDVKM. DNA of the CDR3: TGTGCCAGCAGTGTATTTGGTTGGGGGGCAGGTCAGCCCCAGCATTTT. It codes for CASSVFGWGAGQPQHF.

The chain uses TRBV24-1 and TRBJ1-5; D might be TRBD1 (6 bases). The germline gives CDR1 KGHDR, CDR2 SFDVKD. The CDR3 totals 18 residues. V was clipped by 8 bases and J by 0 bases, with 22 bases between them. The CDR3 DNA reads TGTGCCACCACCGAAGGGGGTCCTATCCGATATAGCAATCAGCCCCAGCATTTT. Encoded protein: CATTEGGPIRYSNQPQHF.

This clonotype was recorded at least ten times. J is TRBJ1-6 and V is TRBV5-1, with D unclear. The CDR3 is 16 residues long. Trimming took 0 bases from V and 7 from J, leaving 14 bases between them. The germline gives CDR1 SGHRS, CDR2 YFSETQ. The CDR3 is CASSLDEASRNSPLHF. CDR3 coding DNA: TGCGCCAGCAGCTTGGATGAAGCGAGCCGGAATTCACCCCTCCACTTT.

There are a few counts of this clonotype. J is TRBJ1-6 and V is TRBV9, with D maybe TRBD1 (6 bases). The CDR3 is 17 residues long. The germline gives CDR1 SGDLS, CDR2 YYNGEE. V lost 0 bases and J lost 9, with 19 bases in between. The CDR3 reads CASSVGDEAGVASPLHF. For the CDR3, the DNA is TGTGCCAGCAGCGTAGGGGACGAGGCAGGGGTGGCTTCACCCCTCCACTTT.

This clonotype was seen only a few times. The CDR3 DNA sequence: TGTGCCACCAGTGATTTACAGGGTGGGCCCCAGCATTTT. Protein product: CATSDLQGGPQHF. V is TRBV24-1 and J is TRBJ1-5, with D perhaps TRBD1 (6 bases). With 1 base removed from V and 9 bases from J, the gap between germline ends came to 9 bases. The length of the CDR3 is 13 residues. The V gene's germline CDR1 is KGHDR and CDR2 SFDVKD.

There are many counts of this clonotype. The chain links TRBV12-3 or TRBV12-4 to TRBJ1-1; D is uncertain. The CDR3 consists of 12 residues. V lost 5 bases, J lost 4 bases, and 8 bases lay in between. In nucleotides, the CDR3 is TGTGCCAGCAGTGAGTTCTCCACTGAAGCTTTCTTT. Its protein product is CASSEFSTEAFF.

The rearrangement links TRBV7-8 to TRBJ1-2; TRBD1 matches at 7 bases. CDR1 and CDR2 from the germline V gene are SGHVS and FQNEAQ. The CDR3 sequence is 15 residues long. V lost 2 bases to trimming and J lost 6 bases; unmatched junction nucleotides: 9. The CDR3 nucleotides are TGTGCCAGCAGCTTATACAAGGGGGCAATCGATGGCTACACCTTC. As protein: CASSLYKGAIDGYTF.

This clonotype showed up just once. The J gene is TRBJ2-1, the V gene TRBV7-2; unclear D gene. Trimming shortened V by 5 bases and J by 6 bases, and 11 bases separated the two germline ends. CDR3 length: 13 residues. Germline CDR1 and CDR2: SGHTA and FQGNSA. CDR3 amino acids: CASSLGPFNEQFF. The DNA for the CDR3 is TGTGCCAGCAGCCTAGGACCCTTCAATGAGCAGTTCTTC. Full variable domain (rest looked up from reference TRBV7-2 and TRBJ2-1): GAGVSQSPSNKVTEKGKDVELRCDPISGHTALYWYRQSLGQGLEFLIYFQGNSAPDKSGLPSDRFSAERTGGSVSTLTIQRTQQEDSAVYLCASSLGPFNEQFFGPGTRLTVL.

In its sample, this clonotype was seen a few times. The chain links TRBV7-2 to TRBJ2-7, with 9 bases that match TRBD2. Trimming at V came to 1 base and at J to 3 bases, leaving 4 bases not matched to a gene. This CDR3 contains 15 residues. Germline V gene data show CDR1 as SGHTA and CDR2 as FQGNSA. The CDR3, as DNA: TGTGCCAGCAGCTTAGGGCGCGGGAGGGACTACGAGCAGTACTTC. Its protein is CASSLGRGRDYEQYF.

This clonotype was recorded many times. The chain links TRBV3-1 to TRBJ1-2; perhaps TRBD1 as D (5 bases). V was shortened by 1 base and J by 8 bases, with 11 bases between the two germline ends. The CDR3 covers 13 residues. Germline CDR1 is LGHDT and CDR2 is YNNKEL (reference sequence). CDR3 sequence reads: CASSQGGRGGYTF. In nucleotides, the CDR3 is TGTGCCAGCAGCCAAGGAGGTAGGGGAGGCTACACCTTC.

At least ten counts were recorded for this clonotype. The chain recombines TRBV9 with TRBJ1-2, with D possibly being TRBD1 (6 bases). The CDR3 runs 14 residues. V was trimmed by 4 bases and J by 2 bases, leaving 12 bases between them. Germline CDR1 and CDR2: SGDLS and YYNGEE. The CDR3 DNA follows: TGTGCCAGCAGCCTCGCAGGGGCGAACTATGGCTACACCTTC. Protein sequence: CASSLAGANYGYTF.

Many counts were recorded for this clonotype. The V call is TRBV7-9, the J call TRBJ1-1; perhaps TRBD1 as D (6 bases). This CDR3 contains 12 residues. The germline gives CDR1 SEHNR, CDR2 FQNEAQ (reference sequence). V gave up 8 bases and J gave up 7 bases, with 14 bases separating them. DNA of the CDR3: TGTGCCAGCTCGTGGGGGACATTTGAAGCTTTCTTT. It translates to CASSWGTFEAFF. The full variable domain, in which reference TRBV7-9 and TRBJ1-1 provide the parts outside the CDR3, is DTGVSQNPRHKITKRGQNVTFRCDPISEHNRLYWYRQTLGQGPEFLTYFQNEAQLEKSRLLSDRFSAERPKGSFSTLEIQRTEQGDSAMYLCASSWGTFEAFFGQGTRLTVV.